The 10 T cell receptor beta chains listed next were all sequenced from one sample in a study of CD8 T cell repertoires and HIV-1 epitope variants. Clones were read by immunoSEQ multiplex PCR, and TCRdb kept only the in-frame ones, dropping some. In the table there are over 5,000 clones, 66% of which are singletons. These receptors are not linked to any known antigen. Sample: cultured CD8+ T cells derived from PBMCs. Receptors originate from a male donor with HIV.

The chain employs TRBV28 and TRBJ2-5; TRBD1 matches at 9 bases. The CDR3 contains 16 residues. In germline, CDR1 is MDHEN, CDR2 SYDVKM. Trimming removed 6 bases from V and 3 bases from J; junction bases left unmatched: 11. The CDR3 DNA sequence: TGTGCCAGCAGACCAACGGCGGGACAGGGAGAAGAGACCCAGTACTTC. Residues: CASRPTAGQGEETQYF. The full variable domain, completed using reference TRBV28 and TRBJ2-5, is DVKVTQSSRYLVKRTGEKVFLECVQDMDHENMFWYRQDPGLGLRLIYFSYDVKMKEKGDIPEGYSVSREKKERFSLILESASTNQTSMYLCASRPTAGQGEETQYFGPGTRLLVL.

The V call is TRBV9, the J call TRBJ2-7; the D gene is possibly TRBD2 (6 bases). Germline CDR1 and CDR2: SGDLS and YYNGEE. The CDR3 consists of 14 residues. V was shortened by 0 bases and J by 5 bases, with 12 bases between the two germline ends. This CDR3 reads CASSVVEGADEQYF. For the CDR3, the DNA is TGTGCCAGCAGCGTAGTGGAGGGAGCGGACGAGCAGTACTTC.

The CDR3 is CASMSVAGVGEQFF. The CDR3 DNA is TGTGCCAGCATGTCGGTAGCGGGGGTGGGGGAGCAGTTCTTC. This chain links TRBV27 with TRBJ2-1, with TRBD2 identical over 9 bases. The germline CDR1 and CDR2 sequences are MNHEY and SMNVEV (reference sequence). The CDR3 is 14 amino acids. Trimming at V came to 7 bases and at J to 10 bases, leaving 11 bases not matched to a gene.

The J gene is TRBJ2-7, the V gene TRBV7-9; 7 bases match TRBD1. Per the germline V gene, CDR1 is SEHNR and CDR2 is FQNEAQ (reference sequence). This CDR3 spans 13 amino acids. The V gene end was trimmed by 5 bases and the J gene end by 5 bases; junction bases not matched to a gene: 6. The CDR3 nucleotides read TGTGCCAGCAGCCAAACAGGGGTCAACGAGCAGTACTTC. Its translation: CASSQTGVNEQYF. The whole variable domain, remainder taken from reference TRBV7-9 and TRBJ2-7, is DTGVSQNPRHKITKRGQNVTFRCDPISEHNRLYWYRQTLGQGPEFLTYFQNEAQLEKSRLLSDRFSAERPKGSFSTLEIQRTEQGDSAMYLCASSQTGVNEQYFGPGTRLTVT.

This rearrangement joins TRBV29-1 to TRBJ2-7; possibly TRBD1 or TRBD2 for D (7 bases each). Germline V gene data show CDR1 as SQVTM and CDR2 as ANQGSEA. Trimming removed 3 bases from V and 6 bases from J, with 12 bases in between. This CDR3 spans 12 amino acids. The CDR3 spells CSVEQGGIEQYF. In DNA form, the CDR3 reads TGCAGCGTTGAGCAGGGGGGGATCGAGCAGTACTTC.

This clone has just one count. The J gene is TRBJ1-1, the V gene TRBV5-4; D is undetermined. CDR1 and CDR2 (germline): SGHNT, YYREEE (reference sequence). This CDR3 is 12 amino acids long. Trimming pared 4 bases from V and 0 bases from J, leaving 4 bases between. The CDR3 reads CASSQVNTEAFF. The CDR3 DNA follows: TGTGCCAGCAGCCAAGTGAACACTGAAGCTTTCTTT. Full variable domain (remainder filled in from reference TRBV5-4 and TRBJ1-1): ETGVTQSPTHLIKTRGQQVTLRCSSQSGHNTVSWYQQALGQGPQFIFQYYREEENGRGNFPPRFSGLQFPNYSSELNVNALELDDSALYLCASSQVNTEAFFGQGTRLTVV.

The CDR3 loop is CASSAGGLDQETQYF. The CDR3 coding sequence is TGTGCCAGCAGCGCTGGTGGCTTGGACCAAGAGACCCAGTACTTC. The chain uses TRBV9 and TRBJ2-5; D uncertain. The germline V gene encodes CDR1 SGDLS and CDR2 YYNGEE. CDR3 size: 15 residues. The V end was cut by 3 bases, the J end by 0 bases, with 12 bases between.

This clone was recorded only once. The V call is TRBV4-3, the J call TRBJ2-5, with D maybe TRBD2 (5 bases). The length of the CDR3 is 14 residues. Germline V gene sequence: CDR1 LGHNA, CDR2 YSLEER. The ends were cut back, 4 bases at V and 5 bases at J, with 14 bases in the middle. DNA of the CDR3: TGCGCCAGCAGCCTGGATCCGAGGGCGGAGACCCAGTACTTC. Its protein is CASSLDPRAETQYF.

The CDR3 DNA reads as TGTGCCAGCAGCTCCCAGGGGGATTATGGGGAGCTGTTTTTT. Translated: CASSSQGDYGELFF. The rearrangement uses TRBV11-3 and TRBJ2-2; 7 bases line up with TRBD1. With V trimmed by 4 bases and J by 8 bases, 7 bases remained unmatched. CDR1 and CDR2 from the germline V gene are SGHNT and YENEEA. The CDR3 has 14 amino acids.

The CDR3 protein is CAWSAVRETQYF. For the CDR3, the DNA is TGTGCCTGGAGTGCGGTCCGGGAGACCCAGTACTTC. J is TRBJ2-5 and V is TRBV30, with D unclear. The V and J ends lost 1 base and 5 bases respectively, with 8 bases between them. Germline assignment: CDR1 GTSNPN and CDR2 SVGIG (reference sequence). This CDR3 has 12 residues.